This T cell receptor beta chain stems from a study of T cell repertoires in cytomegalovirus infection. Across the whole study: In public TCR beta signatures, there were indications of both CMV infection and matching HLA type.

Study-level points and caveats: Across the ex vivo response, the dominant clonotypes were HLA-C-restricted CMV-specific TCR beta clonotypes.

This clonotype came up a few times. Its antigen is still unknown. This CDR3 is built from 16 residues. The V gene's germline CDR1 is SEHNR and CDR2 FQNEAQ (reference sequence). V was clipped by 5 bases and J by 0 bases; unmatched bases: 6. TCRdb recomputed calls from the reads with MiXCR, one row per CDR3 protein. The table records about 160,000 distinct CDR3 sequences, over 15% of them present only once. This sequence was found in a human donor in good health (CMV status not recorded). Some clones in this sample may be carry-over from other donors' samples. V usage is TRBV7-9 and J usage is TRBJ2-1; 8 bases line up with TRBD2. Sequencing was performed on CD8+ T cells from PBMCs. CDR3 coding DNA: TGTGCCAGCAGCCTCCGCAGCGGGAGCTCCTACAATGAGCAGTTCTTC. Protein product: CASSLRSGSSYNEQFF. The full variable domain, its missing parts supplied by reference TRBV7-9 and TRBJ2-1, is DTGVSQNPRHKITKRGQNVTFRCDPISEHNRLYWYRQTLGQGPEFLTYFQNEAQLEKSRLLSDRFSAERPKGSFSTLEIQRTEQGDSAMYLCASSLRSGSSYNEQFFGPGTRLTVL.